A selection of T cell receptor beta chains follows, all from one sample in a study of T cells in Graves' hyperthyroidism and ophthalmopathy. Each CDR3 protein gets one entry after TCRdb re-called the multiplex PCR reads with MiXCR. The sample has hundreds of thousands of distinct CDR3 sequences, roughly 14% seen once. Sequences were obtained from blood. These receptors all stem from a woman aged 40 to 50 with Graves' ophthalmopathy. Both conserved end residues are part of each CDR3. A D gene is named only where the DNA matches it firmly. A row's size may be missing; if present it is once, few, many or a size class.

.,TRBJ1-2,TRBV28,many,CASSPRAGFAYGYTF,TGTGCCAGCAGTCCGAGAGCAGGGTTCGCATATGGCTACACCTTC
TRBD1,TRBJ1-5,TRBV2,many,CASSAGTGGNQPQHF,TGTGCCAGCAGCGCCGGGACAGGCGGAAATCAGCCCCAGCATTTT
TRBD1,TRBJ1-2,TRBV10-3,few,CAISETGGNYGYTF,TGTGCCATCAGTGAGACAGGGGGCAACTATGGCTACACCTTC
.,TRBJ1-1,TRBV6-1,many,CASSEWGKVAEAFF,TGTGCCAGCAGTGAGTGGGGTAAGGTCGCTGAAGCTTTCTTT
.,TRBJ2-5,TRBV2,many,CASLVFLGETQYF,TGTGCCAGCCTAGTTTTCCTGGGGGAGACCCAGTACTTC
.,TRBJ2-7,TRBV7-3,.,CASSGDKLYEQYF,TGTGCCAGCAGCGGGGACAAACTCTACGAGCAGTACTTC
TRBD1,TRBJ2-7,TRBV6-2/TRBV6-3,many,CASGDRAYEQYF,TGTGCCAGTGGGGACAGAGCCTACGAGCAGTACTTC
.,TRBJ1-3,TRBV28,many,CASSLEGRSGNTIYF,TGTGCCAGCAGTTTGGAGGGACGCTCTGGAAACACCATATATTTT
.,TRBJ2-2,TRBV11-2,many,CASSLASTGELFF,TGTGCCAGCAGCTTAGCTTCCACCGGGGAGCTGTTTTTT
TRBD1,TRBJ1-2,TRBV6-5,many,CASSPGTGGRGNGYTF,TGTGCCAGCAGTCCCGGGACAGGGGGCAGAGGGAATGGCTACACCTTC
.,TRBJ2-7,TRBV11-2,.,CASSLDSGFGFYEQYF,TGTGCCAGCAGCTTAGATTCAGGGTTTGGGTTCTACGAGCAGTACTTC
.,TRBJ1-6,TRBV7-9,.,CASSLVLSPLHF,TGTGCCAGCAGCTTAGTGTTGTCACCCCTCCACTTT
TRBD2,TRBJ2-7,TRBV19,.,CASSIPGRDPYEQYF,TGTGCCAGTAGTATTCCGGGGAGGGACCCCTACGAGCAGTACTTC
.,TRBJ2-5,TRBV7-8,many,CASSLASFTKETQYF,TGTGCCAGCAGCTTAGCGTCCTTCACAAAAGAGACCCAGTACTTC
.,TRBJ1-3,TRBV9,many,CASSVEDSSGNTIYF,TGTGCCAGCAGCGTAGAAGACAGCTCTGGAAACACCATATATTTT
.,TRBJ1-1,TRBV28,many,CASSSPWTEAFF,TGTGCCAGCAGTTCCCCTTGGACTGAAGCTTTCTTT
TRBD1,TRBJ2-5,TRBV24-1,many,CATGRTGVETQYF,TGTGCCACCGGTCGGACAGGGGTTGAGACCCAGTACTTC
TRBD2,TRBJ2-2,TRBV7-6,many,CASSKTAFSGRTGELFF,TGTGCCAGCAGCAAGACGGCCTTTAGCGGGAGGACCGGGGAGCTGTTTTTT
.,TRBJ1-5,TRBV6-5,many,CASSYGPSSNQPQHF,TGTGCCAGCAGTTACGGGCCGAGTAGCAATCAGCCCCAGCATTTT
.,TRBJ2-7,TRBV29-1,many,CSVLGEEQYF,TGCAGCGTTTTGGGGGAAGAGCAGTACTTC
.,TRBJ2-5,TRBV2,many,CASTQPPGTLQETQYF,TGTGCCAGCACCCAACCCCCCGGGACATTACAAGAGACCCAGTACTTC
TRBD2,TRBJ2-7,TRBV6-1,many,CASSVLAGVSREQYF,TGTGCCAGCAGTGTCCTAGCGGGAGTATCTCGAGAGCAGTACTTC
.,TRBJ2-7,TRBV18,many,CASLDQGYEQYF,TGTGCCAGCCTAGATCAGGGGTACGAGCAGTACTTC
.,TRBJ2-5,TRBV4-3,.,CASSLSPERRQETQYF,TGCGCCAGCAGCTTAAGTCCGGAAAGGAGACAAGAGACCCAGTACTTC
.,TRBJ2-2,TRBV6-1,many,CVTHSHVPGELFF,TGTGTTACCCATTCCCATGTTCCCGGGGAGCTGTTTTTT
.,TRBJ1-1,TRBV4-1,few,CASSRDSGHANAEAFF,TGCGCCAGCAGCCGAGACTCCGGACACGCGAACGCTGAAGCTTTCTTT
TRBD1,TRBJ2-7,TRBV12-3/TRBV12-4,many,CASSPRTGGDYEQYF,TGTGCCAGCAGTCCCCGGACAGGGGGCGACTACGAGCAGTACTTC
.,TRBJ2-7,TRBV28,many,CASSSFEQYF,TGTGCCAGCAGTTCGTTCGAGCAGTACTTC
TRBD2,TRBJ2-5,TRBV27,many,CASSWVGSGRQTQYF,TGTGCCAGCAGTTGGGTTGGTAGCGGGAGACAGACCCAGTACTTC
.,TRBJ2-7,TRBV6-2/TRBV6-3,few,CASSYDLAQPYEQYF,TGTGCCAGCAGTTACGATTTGGCGCAACCCTACGAGCAGTACTTC
.,TRBJ2-7,TRBV3-1,many,CASSESGGTYEQYF,TGTGCCAGCAGCGAGTCCGGAGGGACCTACGAGCAGTACTTC
.,TRBJ1-5,TRBV28,many,CASSLLQAQPQHF,TGTGCCAGCAGTTTATTACAGGCTCAGCCCCAGCATTTT
.,TRBJ2-3,TRBV28,few,CASSFFLADTQYF,TGTGCCAGCAGTTTCTTCCTTGCGGATACGCAGTATTTT
.,TRBJ2-4,TRBV28,many,CASSFSRNIQYF,TGTGCCAGCAGTTTCTCTAGAAACATTCAGTACTTC
.,TRBJ1-5,TRBV12-3/TRBV12-4,many,CASSLAETDQPQHF,TGTGCCAGCAGTTTAGCGGAGACTGATCAGCCCCAGCATTTT
.,TRBJ1-2,TRBV29-1,.,CSVGNRDHGYTF,TGCAGCGTGGGGAACAGGGATCATGGCTACACCTTC
.,TRBJ1-1,TRBV5-1,few,CASSLAGYENTEAFF,TGCGCCAGCAGCTTGGCCGGGTACGAGAACACTGAAGCTTTCTTT
.,TRBJ1-1,TRBV28,many,CASNLQGPTPAFF,TGTGCCAGCAACTTACAGGGACCAACGCCAGCTTTCTTT
TRBD1,TRBJ2-7,TRBV20-1,many,CSAPGQGAAGEQYF,TGCAGTGCCCCGGGACAGGGGGCCGCGGGGGAGCAGTACTTC
TRBD1,TRBJ2-2,TRBV30,.,CAWGWWDRTNTGELFF,TGTGCCTGGGGGTGGTGGGACAGGACGAACACCGGGGAGCTGTTTTTT
.,TRBJ1-3,TRBV4-1,few,CASSQGGVTTIYF,TGCGCCAGCAGCCAAGGGGGAGTAACGACCATATATTTT
.,TRBJ2-5,TRBV5-1,many,CASSPPSSAQYF,TGCGCCAGCAGCCCCCCCTCCTCGGCCCAGTACTTC
.,TRBJ2-1,TRBV6-5,.,CASRAREGNEQFF,TGTGCCAGCAGGGCACGTGAGGGCAATGAGCAGTTCTTC
TRBD2,TRBJ2-5,TRBV20-1,.,CGALSRGGSPETQYF,TGCGGTGCCCTCAGCCGCGGGGGATCTCCCGAGACCCAGTACTTC
.,TRBJ1-2,TRBV12-3/TRBV12-4,many,CASDGSDYGYTF,TGTGCCAGCGACGGGAGCGACTATGGCTACACCTTC
.,TRBJ1-2,TRBV28,many,CASSRDNYGYTF,TGTGCCAGCAGTAGGGATAACTATGGCTACACCTTC
.,TRBJ2-7,TRBV28,.,CASSPLGAYEQYF,TGTGCCAGCAGCCCTCTGGGGGCCTACGAGCAGTACTTC
TRBD1,TRBJ1-1,TRBV7-8,.,CASSERTGTNTEAFF,TGTGCCAGCAGCGAACGGACAGGAACGAACACTGAAGCTTTCTTT
.,TRBJ1-1,TRBV4-1,many,CASSRYQGSNTEAFF,TGCGCCAGCAGCCGGTACCAGGGATCGAACACTGAAGCTTTCTTT
.,TRBJ2-5,TRBV20-1,many,CSARVPRPAWGQGGSPQETQYF,TGCAGTGCTAGAGTTCCCCGGCCGGCGTGGGGGCAGGGGGGTAGTCCACAAGAGACCCAGTACTTC
.,TRBJ2-2,TRBV24-1,many,CATLTENTGELFF,TGTGCCACCCTTACAGAGAACACCGGGGAGCTGTTTTTT